This T cell receptor (beta chain) appears in the sequencing data of a study of CDR3 diversity in severe acne. This clonotype was seen ten or more times. One entry per CDR3 protein results from TCRdb running MiXCR on the PCR reads. The sample carries roughly 79,000 distinct CDR3 sequences, approximately 49% recorded once. V shed 3 bases and J shed 1 base, with 15 bases lying between them. The germline V gene has CDR1 SNHLY and CDR2 FYNNEI. The CDR3 length is 17 residues. This chain joins TRBV2 and TRBJ2-2; D is unresolved. The specimen was blood. The source is a male donor with severe acne vulgaris. DNA for the CDR3: TGTGCCAGCAGTGATACCTGGGCCCACGGGAACACCGGGGAGCTGTTTTTT. It specifies CASSDTWAHGNTGELFF.